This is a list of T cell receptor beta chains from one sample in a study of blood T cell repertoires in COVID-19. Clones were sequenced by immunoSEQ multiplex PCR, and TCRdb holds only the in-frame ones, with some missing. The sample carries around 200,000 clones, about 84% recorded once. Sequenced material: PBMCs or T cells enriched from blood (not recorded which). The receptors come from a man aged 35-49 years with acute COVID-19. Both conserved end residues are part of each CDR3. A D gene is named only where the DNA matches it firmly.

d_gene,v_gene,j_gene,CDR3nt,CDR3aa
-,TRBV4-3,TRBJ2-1,TGCGCCAGCAGCCAAGATCGGTTTCGGGATAATGAGCAGTTCTTC,CASSQDRFRDNEQFF
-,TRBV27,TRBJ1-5,TGTGCCAGCAGAGCAGGGATGTTTGGCAATCAGCCCCAGCATTTT,CASRAGMFGNQPQHF
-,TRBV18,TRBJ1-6,TGTGCCAGCTCACCACCGAGCTATAATTCACCCCTCCACTTT,CASSPPSYNSPLHF
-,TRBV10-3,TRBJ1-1,TGTGCCATCAGTGAAGGAGGGACTGGGGGTGAAGCTTTCTTT,CAISEGGTGGEAFF
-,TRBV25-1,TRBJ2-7,TGTGCCAGCACCTTGAATCAGGGGATCACTGGAACCTACGAGCAGTACTTC,CASTLNQGITGTYEQYF
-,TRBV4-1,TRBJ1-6,TGCGCCAGCAGACCCACCGCGAGAGATGACTATTCACCCCTCCACTTT,CASRPTARDDYSPLHF
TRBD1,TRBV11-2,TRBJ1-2,TGTGCCAGCAGGTCCCCCGGACAGGGGGCTGTCAGCTATGGCTACACCTTC,CASRSPGQGAVSYGYTF
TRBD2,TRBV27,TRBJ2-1,TGTGCCAGCAGTTCCGGGACTATCAATGAGCAGTTCTTC,CASSSGTINEQFF
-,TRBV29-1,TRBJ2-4,TGCAGCGTTGGTCCAGGCGAGTCCAGGAAAAACATTCAGTACTTC,CSVGPGESRKNIQYF
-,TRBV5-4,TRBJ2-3,TGTGCCAGCAGCTTGGCCCGGGATGGAGATACGCAGTATTTT,CASSLARDGDTQYF